Below, 2 T cell receptor beta chains from the same sample are listed, as sequenced in a study of control samples from healthy donors and cancer patients. The method was immunoSEQ multiplex PCR; TCRdb's version includes in-frame clones alone and lacks a portion of them. Here the sample table reports some 190,000 clones. Sequenced sample: blood. All receptors come from a woman in her 30s in good health.

The gene calls are TRBV20-1 and TRBJ1-5, with a weak D call TRBD1 (5 bases). V lost 3 bases and J 1 base, leaving 10 bases between the germline ends. Germline V gene sequence: CDR1 DFQATT, CDR2 SNEGSKA (reference sequence). This CDR3 contains 14 residues. The CDR3 loop reads CSASLGQSNQPQHF. CDR3 DNA sequence: TGCAGTGCTAGTCTCGGACAAAGCAATCAGCCCCAGCATTTT.

The V call is TRBV27, the J call TRBJ1-2; tentatively, D is TRBD1 (5 bases). There are 14 residues in the CDR3. Trimming stripped 3 bases from V and 4 bases from J, with 12 bases between. Germline V lookup: CDR1 MNHEY, CDR2 SMNVEV (reference sequence). CDR3 nucleotide sequence: TGTGCCAGCAGTTTGAAGGGGCTCGGCTATGGCTACACCTTC. Translated, it gives CASSLKGLGYGYTF.